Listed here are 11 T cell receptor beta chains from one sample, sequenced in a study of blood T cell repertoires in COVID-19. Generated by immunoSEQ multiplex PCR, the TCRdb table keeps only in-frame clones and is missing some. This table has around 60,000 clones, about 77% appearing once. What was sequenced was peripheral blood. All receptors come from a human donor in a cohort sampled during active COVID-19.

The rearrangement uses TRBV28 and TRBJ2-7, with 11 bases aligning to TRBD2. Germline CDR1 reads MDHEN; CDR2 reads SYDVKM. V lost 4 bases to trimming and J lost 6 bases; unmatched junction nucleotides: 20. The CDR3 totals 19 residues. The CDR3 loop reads CASSSLITSGRISYREQYF. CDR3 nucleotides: TGTGCCAGCAGTTCCCTAATCACTAGCGGGAGAATCTCCTACCGCGAGCAGTACTTC. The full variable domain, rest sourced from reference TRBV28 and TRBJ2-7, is DVKVTQSSRYLVKRTGEKVFLECVQDMDHENMFWYRQDPGLGLRLIYFSYDVKMKEKGDIPEGYSVSREKKERFSLILESASTNQTSMYLCASSSLITSGRISYREQYFGPGTRLTVT.

CDR3 DNA: TGTGCCAGCACCCTGGGGGGTGGCTATGGCTACACCTTC. Its protein product is CASTLGGGYGYTF. The V call is TRBV2, the J call TRBJ1-2, with D possibly TRBD1 on 5 matching bases. The CDR3 length is 13 residues. Trimming cost V 7 bases and J 4 bases, with 13 bases left between them. CDR1 SNHLY and CDR2 FYNNEI come from the germline V gene.

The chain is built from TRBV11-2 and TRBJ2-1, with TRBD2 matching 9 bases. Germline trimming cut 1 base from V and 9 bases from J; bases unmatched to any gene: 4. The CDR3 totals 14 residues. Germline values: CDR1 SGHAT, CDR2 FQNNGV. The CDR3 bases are TGTGCCAGCAGCTTAGGGGGCGGGAGGGCTGAGCAGTTCTTC. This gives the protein CASSLGGGRAEQFF.

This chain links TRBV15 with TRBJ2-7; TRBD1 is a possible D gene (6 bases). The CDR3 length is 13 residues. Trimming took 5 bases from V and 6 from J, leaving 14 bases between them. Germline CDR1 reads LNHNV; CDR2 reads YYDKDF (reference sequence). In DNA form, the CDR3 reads TGTGCCACCAGCCCCCAGACAGGTCGCGAGCAGTACTTC. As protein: CATSPQTGREQYF.

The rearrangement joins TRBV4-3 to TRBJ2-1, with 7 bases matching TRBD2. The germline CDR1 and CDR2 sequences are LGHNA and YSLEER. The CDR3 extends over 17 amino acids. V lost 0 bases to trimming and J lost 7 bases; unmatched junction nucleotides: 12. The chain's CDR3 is CASSQEGGIWEGNEQFF. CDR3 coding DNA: TGCGCCAGCAGCCAAGAAGGTGGGATTTGGGAGGGTAATGAGCAGTTCTTC.

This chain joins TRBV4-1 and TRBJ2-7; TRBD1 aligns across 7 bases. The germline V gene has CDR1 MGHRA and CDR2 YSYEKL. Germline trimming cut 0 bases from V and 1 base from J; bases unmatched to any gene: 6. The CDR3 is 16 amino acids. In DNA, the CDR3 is TGCGCCAGCAGCCAAGAAGTACAGGGGTGGTCCTACGAGCAGTACTTC. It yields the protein CASSQEVQGWSYEQYF.

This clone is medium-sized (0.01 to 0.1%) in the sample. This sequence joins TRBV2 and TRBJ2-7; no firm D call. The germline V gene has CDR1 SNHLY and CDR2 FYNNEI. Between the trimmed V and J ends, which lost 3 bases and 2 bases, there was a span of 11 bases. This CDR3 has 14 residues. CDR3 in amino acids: CASSDSLTPYEQYF. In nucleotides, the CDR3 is TGTGCCAGCAGTGACAGCTTGACACCCTACGAGCAGTACTTC.

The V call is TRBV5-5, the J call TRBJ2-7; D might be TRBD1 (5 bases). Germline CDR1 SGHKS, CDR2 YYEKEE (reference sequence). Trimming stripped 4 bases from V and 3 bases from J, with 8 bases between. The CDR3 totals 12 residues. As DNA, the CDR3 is TGTGCCAGCAGCGAGGACATCTACGAGCAGTACTTC. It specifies CASSEDIYEQYF.

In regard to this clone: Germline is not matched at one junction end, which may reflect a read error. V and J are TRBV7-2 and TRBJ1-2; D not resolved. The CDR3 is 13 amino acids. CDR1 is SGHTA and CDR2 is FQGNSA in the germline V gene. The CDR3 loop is CASTLQANYGYTF. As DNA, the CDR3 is TGTGCCAGCACCTTACAAGCGAACTATGGCTACACCTTC.

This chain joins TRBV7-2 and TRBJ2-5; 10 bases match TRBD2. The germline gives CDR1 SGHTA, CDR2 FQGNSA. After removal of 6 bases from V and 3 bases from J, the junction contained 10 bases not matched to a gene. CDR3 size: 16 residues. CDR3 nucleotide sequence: TGTGCCAGCAGTTATACTAGCGGGGCCTACAAAGAGACCCAGTACTTC. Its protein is CASSYTSGAYKETQYF.

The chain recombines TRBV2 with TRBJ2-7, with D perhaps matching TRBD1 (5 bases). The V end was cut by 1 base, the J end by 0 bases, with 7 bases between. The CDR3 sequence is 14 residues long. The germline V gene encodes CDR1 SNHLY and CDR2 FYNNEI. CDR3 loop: CASSEDRSSYEQYF. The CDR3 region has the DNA TGTGCCAGCAGTGAAGACAGGAGCTCCTACGAGCAGTACTTC.